This T cell receptor (beta chain) is from a study of blood T cells in healthy people across ages. Primers used in a second PCR of about 7 to 12 cycles were a sample-barcoded 5' primer and a J-beta primer mix. TCRdb processed the 5' RACE reads anew with MiXCR; each CDR3 protein has one entry. Here the sample spans 790,000 or so distinct CDR3 sequences, about 47% being singletons. This clonotype occurred many times. The germline CDR1 and CDR2 sequences are SQVTM and ANQGSEA. V dropped 6 bases and J dropped 3 bases, with 6 bases sitting between them. CDR3 size: 12 residues. This clonotype was obtained from a man older than 75 in good health. Sample: blood. The chain recombines TRBV29-1 with TRBJ2-6; D gene ambiguous. In DNA form, the CDR3 reads TGCAGCGTGCCTCTTGGGGCCAACGTCCTGACTTTC. This encodes CSVPLGANVLTF.